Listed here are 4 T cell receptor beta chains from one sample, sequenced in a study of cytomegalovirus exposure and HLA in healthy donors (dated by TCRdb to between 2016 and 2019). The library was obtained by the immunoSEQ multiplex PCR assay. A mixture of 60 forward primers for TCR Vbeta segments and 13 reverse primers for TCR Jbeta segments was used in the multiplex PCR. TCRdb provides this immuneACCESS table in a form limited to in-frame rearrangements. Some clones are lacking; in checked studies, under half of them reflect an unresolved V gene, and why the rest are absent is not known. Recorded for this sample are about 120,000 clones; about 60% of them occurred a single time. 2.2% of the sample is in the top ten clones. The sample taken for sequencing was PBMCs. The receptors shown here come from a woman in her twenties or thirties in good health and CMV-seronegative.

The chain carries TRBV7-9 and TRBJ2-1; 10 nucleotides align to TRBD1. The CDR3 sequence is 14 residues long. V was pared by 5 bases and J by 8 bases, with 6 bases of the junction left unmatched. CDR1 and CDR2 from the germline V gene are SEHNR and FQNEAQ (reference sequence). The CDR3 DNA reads TGTGCCAGCAGCAGGGGGGGGACAGGGGATGAGCAGTTCTTC. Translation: CASSRGGTGDEQFF.

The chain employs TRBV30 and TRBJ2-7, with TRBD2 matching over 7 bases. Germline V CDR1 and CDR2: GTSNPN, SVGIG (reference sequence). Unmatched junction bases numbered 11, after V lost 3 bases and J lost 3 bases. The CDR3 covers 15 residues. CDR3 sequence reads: CAWSPTSVALYEQYF. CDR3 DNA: TGTGCCTGGAGCCCCACTAGCGTTGCCCTCTACGAGCAGTACTTC.

The CDR3 reads CAPRGRGQPQHF. Written as DNA, the CDR3 is TGTGCCCCGAGGGGGCGCGGCCAGCCCCAGCATTTT. The chain employs TRBV27 and TRBJ1-5, with 7 nucleotides matching TRBD1. The junction had 8 bases not matched to a gene; V was cut back by 11 bases and J by 7 bases. Per the germline V gene, CDR1 is MNHEY and CDR2 is SMNVEV (reference sequence). The CDR3 sequence is 12 residues long.

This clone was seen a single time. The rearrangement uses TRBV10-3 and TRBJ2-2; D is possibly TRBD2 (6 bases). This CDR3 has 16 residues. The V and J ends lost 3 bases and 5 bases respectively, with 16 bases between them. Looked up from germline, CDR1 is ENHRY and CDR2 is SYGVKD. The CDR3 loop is CAISDPRGSETGELFF. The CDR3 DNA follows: TGTGCCATCAGTGACCCCCGGGGGTCGGAAACCGGGGAGCTGTTTTTT.